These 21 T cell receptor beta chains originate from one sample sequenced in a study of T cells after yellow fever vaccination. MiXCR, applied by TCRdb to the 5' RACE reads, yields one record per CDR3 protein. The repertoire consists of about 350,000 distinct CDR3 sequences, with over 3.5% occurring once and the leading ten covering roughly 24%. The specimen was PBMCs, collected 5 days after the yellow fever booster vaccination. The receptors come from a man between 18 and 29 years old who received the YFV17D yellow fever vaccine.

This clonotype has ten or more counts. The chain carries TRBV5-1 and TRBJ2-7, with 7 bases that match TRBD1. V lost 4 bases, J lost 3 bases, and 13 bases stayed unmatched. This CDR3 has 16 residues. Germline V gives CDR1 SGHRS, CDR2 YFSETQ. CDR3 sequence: CASSGVTGKVGYEQYF. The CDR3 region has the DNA TGCGCCAGCAGCGGGGTGACAGGGAAGGTAGGCTACGAGCAGTACTTC.

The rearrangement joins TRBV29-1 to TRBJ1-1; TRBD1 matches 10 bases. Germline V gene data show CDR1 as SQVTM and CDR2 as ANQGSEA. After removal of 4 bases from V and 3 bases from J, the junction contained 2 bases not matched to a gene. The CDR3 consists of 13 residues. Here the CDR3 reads CSVGGTGDTEAFF. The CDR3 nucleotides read TGCAGCGTTGGGGGGACAGGGGACACTGAAGCTTTCTTT.

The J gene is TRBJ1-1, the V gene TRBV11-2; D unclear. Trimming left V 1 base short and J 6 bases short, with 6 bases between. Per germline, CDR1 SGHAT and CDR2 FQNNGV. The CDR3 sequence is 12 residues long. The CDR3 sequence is CASSLAVPEAFF. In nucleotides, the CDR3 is TGTGCCAGCAGCTTAGCTGTGCCTGAAGCTTTCTTT.

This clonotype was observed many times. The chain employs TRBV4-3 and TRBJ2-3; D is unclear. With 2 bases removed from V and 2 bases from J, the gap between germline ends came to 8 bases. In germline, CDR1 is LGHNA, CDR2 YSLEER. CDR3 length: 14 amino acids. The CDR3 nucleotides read TGCGCCAGCAGCCAAACTCGAGACACAGATACGCAGTATTTT. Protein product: CASSQTRDTDTQYF.

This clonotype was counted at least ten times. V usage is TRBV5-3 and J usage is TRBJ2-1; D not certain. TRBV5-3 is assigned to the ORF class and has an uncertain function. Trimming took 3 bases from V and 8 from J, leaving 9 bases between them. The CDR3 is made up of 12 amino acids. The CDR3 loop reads CARSSWGDEQFF. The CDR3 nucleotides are TGTGCCAGAAGCTCCTGGGGTGATGAGCAGTTCTTC.

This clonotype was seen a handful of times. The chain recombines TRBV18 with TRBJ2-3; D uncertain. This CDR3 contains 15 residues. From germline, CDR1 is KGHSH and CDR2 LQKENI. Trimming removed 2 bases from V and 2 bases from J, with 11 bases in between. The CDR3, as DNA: TGTGCCAGCTCACCATGGGGAAGGCCCACAGATACGCAGTATTTT. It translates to CASSPWGRPTDTQYF. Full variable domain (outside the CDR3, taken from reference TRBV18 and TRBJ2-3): NAGVMQNPRHLVRRRGQEARLRCSPMKGHSHVYWYRQLPEEGLKFMVYLQKENIIDESGMPKERFSAEFPKEGPSILRIQQVVRGDSAAYFCASSPWGRPTDTQYFGPGTRLTVL.

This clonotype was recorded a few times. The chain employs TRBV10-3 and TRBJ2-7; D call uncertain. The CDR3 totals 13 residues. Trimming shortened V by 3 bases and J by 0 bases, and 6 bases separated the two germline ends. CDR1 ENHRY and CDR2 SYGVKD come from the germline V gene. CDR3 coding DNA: TGTGCCATCAGTGATGAGGACTCCTACGAGCAGTACTTC. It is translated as CAISDEDSYEQYF.

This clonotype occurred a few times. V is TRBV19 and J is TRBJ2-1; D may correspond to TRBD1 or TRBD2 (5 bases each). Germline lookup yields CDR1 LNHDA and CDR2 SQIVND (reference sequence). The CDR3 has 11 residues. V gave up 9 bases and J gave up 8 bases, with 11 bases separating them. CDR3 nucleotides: TGTGCCAGAGGGGAGCGCGATGAGCAGTTCTTC. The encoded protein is CARGERDEQFF.

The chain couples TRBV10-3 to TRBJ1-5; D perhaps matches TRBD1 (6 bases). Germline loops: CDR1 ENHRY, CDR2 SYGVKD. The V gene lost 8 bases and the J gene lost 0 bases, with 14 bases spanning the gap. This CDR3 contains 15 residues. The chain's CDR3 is CAIGGRGNSNQPQHF. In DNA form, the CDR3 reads TGTGCCATCGGGGGGCGAGGTAATAGCAATCAGCCCCAGCATTTT.

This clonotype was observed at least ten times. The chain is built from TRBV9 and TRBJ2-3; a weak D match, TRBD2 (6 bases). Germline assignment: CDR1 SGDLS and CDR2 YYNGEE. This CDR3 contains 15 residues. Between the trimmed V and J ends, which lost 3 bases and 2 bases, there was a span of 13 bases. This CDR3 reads CASSATGSPTDTQYF. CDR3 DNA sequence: TGTGCCAGCAGCGCTACCGGGAGTCCCACAGATACGCAGTATTTT.

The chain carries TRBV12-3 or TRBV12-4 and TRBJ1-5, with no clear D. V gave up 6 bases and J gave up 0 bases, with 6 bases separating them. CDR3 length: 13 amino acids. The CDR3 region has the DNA TGTGCCAGCAGACATTATAGCAATCAGCCCCAGCATTTT. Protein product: CASRHYSNQPQHF.

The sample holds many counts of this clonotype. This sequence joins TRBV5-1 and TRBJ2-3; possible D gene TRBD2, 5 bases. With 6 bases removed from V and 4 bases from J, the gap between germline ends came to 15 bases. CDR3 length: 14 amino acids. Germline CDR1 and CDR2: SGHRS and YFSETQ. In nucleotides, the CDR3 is TGCGCCAGCACGGAGTTCGGGGTCGCAGATACGCAGTATTTT. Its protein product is CASTEFGVADTQYF.

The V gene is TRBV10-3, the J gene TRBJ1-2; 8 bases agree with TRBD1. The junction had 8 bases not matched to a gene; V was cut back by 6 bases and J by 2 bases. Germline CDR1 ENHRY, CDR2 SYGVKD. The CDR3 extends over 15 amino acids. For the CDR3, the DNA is TGTGCCATCAGCCAGGGACAGGCTAAGAACTATGGCTACACCTTC. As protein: CAISQGQAKNYGYTF.

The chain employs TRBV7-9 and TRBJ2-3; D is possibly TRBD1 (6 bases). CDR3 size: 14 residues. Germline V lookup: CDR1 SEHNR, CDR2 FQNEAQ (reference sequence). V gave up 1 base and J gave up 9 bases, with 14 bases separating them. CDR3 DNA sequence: TGTGCCAGCAGCTTAGTAGAAAACAGGGAAACGCAGTATTTT. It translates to CASSLVENRETQYF.

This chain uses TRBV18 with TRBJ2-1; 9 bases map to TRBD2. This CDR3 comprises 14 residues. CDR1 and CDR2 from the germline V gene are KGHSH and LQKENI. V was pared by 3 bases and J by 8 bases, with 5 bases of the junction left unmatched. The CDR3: CASSPGTSRDEQFF. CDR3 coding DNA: TGTGCCAGCTCACCTGGGACTAGCAGGGATGAGCAGTTCTTC.

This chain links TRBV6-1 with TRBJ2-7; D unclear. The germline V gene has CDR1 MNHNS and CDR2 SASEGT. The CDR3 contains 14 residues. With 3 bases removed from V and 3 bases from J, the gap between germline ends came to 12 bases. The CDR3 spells CASSDTGLNYEQYF. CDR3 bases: TGTGCCAGCAGTGATACGGGCCTAAACTACGAGCAGTACTTC.

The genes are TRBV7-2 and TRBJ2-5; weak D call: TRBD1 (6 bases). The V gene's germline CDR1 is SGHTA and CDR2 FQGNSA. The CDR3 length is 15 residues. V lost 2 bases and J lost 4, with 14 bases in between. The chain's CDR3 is CASSLQGPPRETQYF. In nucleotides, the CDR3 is TGTGCCAGCAGCTTACAGGGGCCCCCTCGAGAGACCCAGTACTTC.

The CDR3 nucleotides read TGTGCCAGCAGTGTAGTGGGCGAGCAGTTCTTC. Its protein is CASSVVGEQFF. The chain combines TRBV2 with TRBJ2-1; D is uncertain. Germline V gives CDR1 SNHLY, CDR2 FYNNEI. V lost 4 bases, J lost 10 bases, and 8 bases lay in between. The CDR3 sequence is 11 residues long.

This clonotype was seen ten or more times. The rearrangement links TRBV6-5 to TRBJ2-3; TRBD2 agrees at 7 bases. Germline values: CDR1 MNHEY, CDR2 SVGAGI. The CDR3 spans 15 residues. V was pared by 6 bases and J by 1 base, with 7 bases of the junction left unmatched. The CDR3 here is CASRRPSGGTDTQYF. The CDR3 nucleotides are TGTGCCAGCAGACGACCGAGCGGGGGCACAGATACGCAGTATTTT.

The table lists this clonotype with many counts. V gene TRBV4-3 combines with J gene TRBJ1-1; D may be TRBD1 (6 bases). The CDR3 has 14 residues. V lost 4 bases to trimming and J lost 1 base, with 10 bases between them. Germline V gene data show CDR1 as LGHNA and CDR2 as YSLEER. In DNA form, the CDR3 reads TGCGCCAGCAGCCCACGGGGGGCGAACACTGAAGCTTTCTTT. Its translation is CASSPRGANTEAFF.

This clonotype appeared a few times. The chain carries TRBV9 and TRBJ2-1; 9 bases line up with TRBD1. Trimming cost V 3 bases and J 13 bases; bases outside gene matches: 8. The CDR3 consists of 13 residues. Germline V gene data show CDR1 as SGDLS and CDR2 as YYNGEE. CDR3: CASSGIRDRDQFF. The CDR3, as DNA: TGTGCCAGCAGCGGGATCCGGGACAGGGACCAGTTCTTC.